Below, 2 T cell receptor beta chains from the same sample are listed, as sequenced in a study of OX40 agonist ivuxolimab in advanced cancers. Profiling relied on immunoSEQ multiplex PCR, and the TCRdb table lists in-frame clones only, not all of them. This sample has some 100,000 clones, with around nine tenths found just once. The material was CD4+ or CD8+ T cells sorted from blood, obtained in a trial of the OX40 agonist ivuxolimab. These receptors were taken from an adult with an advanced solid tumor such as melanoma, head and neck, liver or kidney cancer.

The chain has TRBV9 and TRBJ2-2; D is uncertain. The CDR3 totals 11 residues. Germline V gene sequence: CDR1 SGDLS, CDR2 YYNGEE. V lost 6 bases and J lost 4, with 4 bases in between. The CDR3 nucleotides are TGTGCCAGCACTGGCACCGGGGAGCTGTTTTTT. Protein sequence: CASTGTGELFF.

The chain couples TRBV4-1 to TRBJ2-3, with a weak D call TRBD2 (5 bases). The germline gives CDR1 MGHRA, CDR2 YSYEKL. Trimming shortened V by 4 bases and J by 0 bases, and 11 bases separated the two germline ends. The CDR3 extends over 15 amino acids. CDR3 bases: TGCGCCAGCAGCCGAGAGCGGATTAGCACAGATACGCAGTATTTT. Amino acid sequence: CASSRERISTDTQYF.